Following are 30 T cell receptor beta chains from one sample sequenced in a study of identical twins. TCRdb redid the calling of the 5' RACE reads with MiXCR, one entry per CDR3 protein. The sample lists 450,000 or so distinct CDR3 sequences, 24% occurring once. These data are also associated with another study on T cells expressing NK-cell markers.

The sequenced material came from CD4+ T cells sorted from blood. These receptors were obtained from a woman younger than 35 in good health.

The sample holds one count of this clonotype. This chain's CDR3 is CASSFDQGLNEQFF. The DNA for the CDR3 is TGCGCCAGCAGCTTTGATCAGGGTTTGAATGAGCAGTTCTTC. This rearrangement joins TRBV5-1 to TRBJ2-1; D is perhaps TRBD1 (5 bases). Germline V gene sequence: CDR1 SGHRS, CDR2 YFSETQ. The CDR3 is 14 amino acids. Trimming shortened V by 2 bases and J by 7 bases, and 13 bases separated the two germline ends. The entire variable domain, with the rest obtained from reference TRBV5-1 and TRBJ2-1, is as follows: KAGVTQTPRYLIKTRGQQVTLSCSPISGHRSVSWYQQTPGQGLQFLFEYFSETQRNKGNFPGRFSGRQFSNSRSEMNVSTLELGDSALYLCASSFDQGLNEQFFGPGTRLTVL.

This clonotype appeared a few times. The chain combines TRBV7-2 with TRBJ2-1; TRBD2 matches at 8 bases. With 5 bases clipped from V and 10 bases from J, the junction kept 4 bases outside the gene matches. The germline CDR1 and CDR2 sequences are SGHTA and FQGNSA. The CDR3 covers 12 residues. The CDR3 nucleotides are TGTGCCAGCAGCCCTAGCGGGTACGAGCAGTTCTTC. This gives the protein CASSPSGYEQFF.

The rearrangement joins TRBV7-9 to TRBJ2-7; possible D gene TRBD1, 5 bases. The CDR3 contains 15 residues. Germline CDR1 reads SEHNR; CDR2 reads FQNEAQ (reference sequence). V lost 3 bases, J lost 2 bases, and 14 bases lay in between. The CDR3 nucleotides read TGTGCCAGCAGCTTCGGAGACAGCCAGACCTACGAGCAGTACTTC. Its translation is CASSFGDSQTYEQYF.

This chain connects TRBV12-3 or TRBV12-4 to TRBJ2-7; D perhaps matches TRBD2 (5 bases). This CDR3 is 14 amino acids long. Trimming took off 6 bases at V and 0 bases at J, with 12 bases between the two ends. The chain's CDR3 is CASSLDSLSYEQYF. In nucleotides, the CDR3 is TGTGCCAGCAGCCTGGACTCCCTCTCCTACGAGCAGTACTTC.

This chain connects TRBV19 to TRBJ2-4; D may correspond to TRBD1 or TRBD2 (5 bases each). Trimming shortened V by 7 bases and J by 6 bases, and 28 bases separated the two germline ends. The germline V gene encodes CDR1 LNHDA and CDR2 SQIVND (reference sequence). The CDR3 runs 18 residues. The CDR3 loop is CASTFHMGDSRRVNIQYF. As DNA, the CDR3 is TGTGCCAGTACCTTTCACATGGGAGACAGCAGGCGGGTAAACATTCAGTACTTC.

The J gene is TRBJ2-1, the V gene TRBV19; the D call may be TRBD1 or TRBD2 (5 bases each). Deletions cut 3 bases from V and 1 base from J, with 10 bases between. The germline V gene has CDR1 LNHDA and CDR2 SQIVND (reference sequence). There are 15 residues in the CDR3. CDR3 DNA: TGTGCCAGTAGTATGAACGGGGCATCCTACAATGAGCAGTTCTTC. Protein product: CASSMNGASYNEQFF.

This clonotype has more than one count but fewer than ten. This chain connects TRBV20-1 to TRBJ1-2; no clear D gene. The germline V gene has CDR1 DFQATT and CDR2 SNEGSKA (reference sequence). The CDR3 runs 12 residues. The V gene lost 5 bases and the J gene lost 2 bases, with 9 bases spanning the gap. The CDR3 region is CSAGSDNYGYTF. CDR3 bases: TGCAGTGCTGGATCGGACAACTATGGCTACACCTTC.

This clonotype has a handful of counts. The gene calls are TRBV30 and TRBJ2-4; TRBD1 or TRBD2 may be the D gene (6 bases each). Trimming took 5 bases from V and 5 from J, leaving 16 bases between them. The CDR3 covers 14 residues. Germline V gene data show CDR1 as GTSNPN and CDR2 as SVGIG (reference sequence). The DNA for the CDR3 is TGTGCCTGGGGCGTAGGGGGAGGCCAAAACATTCAGTACTTC. It encodes CAWGVGGGQNIQYF.

The chain recombines TRBV5-1 with TRBJ2-3; 8 bases are a match to TRBD2. This CDR3 comprises 17 residues. CDR1 SGHRS and CDR2 YFSETQ come from the germline V gene. Losses at the gene ends were 0 bases for V and 4 bases for J; bases not matched to a gene: 10. The DNA of the CDR3 is TGCGCCAGCAGCTTGGGACGATCAGCGGGAGTTCCAGATACGCAGTATTTT. Translation: CASSLGRSAGVPDTQYF.

The chain is built from TRBV12-3 or TRBV12-4 and TRBJ2-3; tentative D call: TRBD2 (6 bases). V was pared by 6 bases and J by 7 bases, with 11 bases between. The CDR3 runs 12 residues. CDR3 loop: CASRRDSYTQYF. As DNA, the CDR3 is TGTGCCAGCAGACGGGACTCCTATACGCAGTATTTT.

This chain links TRBV20-1 with TRBJ2-1; no reliable D call. The CDR3 length is 15 residues. Per the germline V gene, CDR1 is DFQATT and CDR2 is SNEGSKA (reference sequence). Trimming stripped 5 bases from V and 0 bases from J, with 14 bases between. The CDR3 DNA is TGCAGTGCTGGGGATCCTGCTGTCTCCTACAATGAGCAGTTCTTC. This translates into CSAGDPAVSYNEQFF.

This clonotype appeared a single time. The V call is TRBV20-1, the J call TRBJ1-3, with TRBD1 matching over 10 bases. CDR1 is DFQATT, CDR2 SNEGSKA, per germline (reference sequence). The CDR3 consists of 16 residues. V dropped 1 base and J dropped 1; count of bases not matched to a gene: 4. In DNA, the CDR3 is TGCAGTGCTAGAGGGGACAGGGGACCTTCTGGAAACACCATATATTTT. This translates into CSARGDRGPSGNTIYF.

This clonotype has more than one count but fewer than ten. The rearrangement uses TRBV5-1 and TRBJ1-2, with no clear D. Trimming removed 4 bases at V and 0 bases at J, with 13 bases between. The CDR3 contains 15 residues. Germline CDR1 SGHRS, CDR2 YFSETQ. CDR3 coding DNA: TGCGCCAGCAGCCGCCTGACACCTTCTAACTATGGCTACACCTTC. Translating gives CASSRLTPSNYGYTF.

The DNA of the CDR3 is TGTGCCAGCAGCCAAACCAGACAGAGATCCTACGAGCAGTACTTC. This codes for CASSQTRQRSYEQYF. This chain uses TRBV6-1 with TRBJ2-7; D might be TRBD1 (5 bases). Germline lookup yields CDR1 MNHNS and CDR2 SASEGT. The CDR3 has 15 residues. The germline V and J ends were trimmed by 6 bases and 1 base, with 16 bases remaining between them.

The J gene is TRBJ2-5, the V gene TRBV7-9, with D perhaps TRBD2 (6 bases). Trimming pared 4 bases from V and 5 bases from J, leaving 17 bases between. The CDR3 consists of 15 residues. Germline values: CDR1 SEHNR, CDR2 FQNEAQ (reference sequence). The CDR3 bases are TGTGCCAGCAGCTACGCTTCGGGGGTTGGGGAGACCCAGTACTTC. Translating it yields CASSYASGVGETQYF.

The chain couples TRBV7-2 to TRBJ2-3; TRBD2 matches at 11 bases. From germline, CDR1 is SGHTA and CDR2 FQGNSA. Trimming cost V 8 bases and J 3 bases; bases outside gene matches: 10. The CDR3 loop spans 16 amino acids. The CDR3 here is CASVVASGRTTDTQYF. The DNA of the CDR3 is TGTGCCAGCGTGGTAGCTAGCGGGAGGACGACAGATACGCAGTATTTT.

A few counts support this clonotype. The chain recombines TRBV5-6 with TRBJ2-5; D may be TRBD1 (6 bases). The germline V gene has CDR1 SGHDT and CDR2 YYEEEE. Trimming pared 0 bases from V and 5 bases from J, leaving 17 bases between. The CDR3 spans 16 residues. The CDR3 spells CASSLGIGRGLETQYF. The CDR3 coding sequence is TGTGCCAGCAGCTTGGGCATCGGCAGGGGTTTGGAGACCCAGTACTTC.

This chain uses TRBV20-1 with TRBJ2-2; 10 bases are shared with TRBD2. CDR1 and CDR2 from the germline V gene are DFQATT and SNEGSKA (reference sequence). The CDR3 is 16 residues long. The J segment lost 4 bases and the V segment lost 0 bases, leaving 5 bases of the junction unmatched. CDR3 in amino acids: CSAREGVAGGTGELFF. The CDR3 DNA reads TGCAGTGCTAGAGAGGGGGTAGCGGGAGGCACCGGGGAGCTGTTTTTT.

This sequence joins TRBV12-3 or TRBV12-4 and TRBJ1-2; TRBD1 matches at 8 bases. The trim removed 6 bases at V and 6 bases at J, leaving 6 bases unmatched. CDR3 length: 13 amino acids. CDR3 DNA sequence: TGTGCCAGCAGCCGAGGACAGGGAAATGGCTACACCTTC. It codes for CASSRGQGNGYTF.

The chain joins TRBV6-5 to TRBJ2-3; possibly TRBD1 or TRBD2 for D (5 bases each). CDR3 length: 15 amino acids. Germline V gives CDR1 MNHEY, CDR2 SVGAGI. The germline V and J ends were trimmed by 2 bases and 1 base, with 10 bases remaining between them. The CDR3 region is CASSYRRGGTDTQYF. Here the CDR3 DNA reads TGTGCCAGCAGTTACCGGCGAGGGGGCACAGATACGCAGTATTTT.

The rearrangement links TRBV5-1 to TRBJ2-1; D call uncertain. V was shortened by 0 bases and J by 7 bases, with 11 bases between the two germline ends. From germline, CDR1 is SGHRS and CDR2 YFSETQ. The CDR3 is 14 amino acids. The CDR3 DNA reads TGCGCCAGCAGCTTGGCCGCCGGAAGGAATGAGCAGTTCTTC. This sequence encodes CASSLAAGRNEQFF.

This clonotype occurred a few times. The V call is TRBV5-1, the J call TRBJ2-2, with 10 bases matching TRBD1. Germline V gene lookup returns CDR1 SGHRS and CDR2 YFSETQ. V was pared by 2 bases and J by 3 bases, with 13 bases of the junction left unmatched. This CDR3 region has 19 residues. The CDR3 sequence is CASSFRRYSGQGHTGELFF. The CDR3 bases are TGCGCCAGCAGCTTCCGAAGGTACTCGGGACAGGGGCACACCGGGGAGCTGTTTTTT.

This chain uses TRBV6-1 with TRBJ2-7; TRBD1 is a possible D gene (6 bases). CDR3 size: 15 residues. Trimming stripped 5 bases from V and 5 bases from J, with 19 bases between. Germline V lookup: CDR1 MNHNS, CDR2 SASEGT. CDR3 coding DNA: TGTGCCAGCAGTCCGGGACATGCTGGGAAAAACGAGCAGTACTTC. Translation gives CASSPGHAGKNEQYF.

The CDR3 region is CASSLEWGETQYF. The CDR3 nucleotides read TGTGCCAGCAGCTTAGAGTGGGGAGAGACCCAGTACTTC. This chain links TRBV7-9 with TRBJ2-5; D unclear. Trimming removed 1 base at V and 4 bases at J, with 7 bases between. The V gene's germline CDR1 is SEHNR and CDR2 FQNEAQ (reference sequence). The CDR3 is 13 amino acids.

The chain is built from TRBV7-9 and TRBJ2-2, with D unresolved. Trimming removed 10 bases from V and 6 bases from J, with 9 bases in between. This CDR3 is 11 amino acids long. CDR1 SEHNR and CDR2 FQNEAQ come from the germline V gene (reference sequence). CDR3 residues: CATDGPGELFF. The CDR3 DNA is TGTGCCACCGACGGGCCCGGGGAGCTGTTTTTT.

This clonotype has more than one count but fewer than ten. The V gene is TRBV20-1, the J gene TRBJ1-1; D is uncertain. CDR3 length: 14 residues. The germline V gene has CDR1 DFQATT and CDR2 SNEGSKA (reference sequence). V lost 3 bases to trimming and J lost 4 bases, with 15 bases between them. The CDR3 bases are TGCAGTGCTAGCCCACTGCGGGGAAGCACTGAAGCTTTCTTT. This translates into CSASPLRGSTEAFF.

The chain recombines TRBV20-1 with TRBJ1-5, with D unclear. The V end was cut by 3 bases, the J end by 3 bases, with 9 bases between. The CDR3 runs 13 residues. Germline V gene data show CDR1 as DFQATT and CDR2 as SNEGSKA (reference sequence). CDR3 residues: CSASGPPNQPQHF. The CDR3, as DNA: TGCAGTGCTAGTGGCCCGCCCAATCAGCCCCAGCATTTT.

The chain has TRBV5-6 and TRBJ2-3; possible D gene TRBD2, 5 bases. Germline CDR1 SGHDT, CDR2 YYEEEE. Trimming pared 5 bases from V and 0 bases from J, leaving 16 bases between. The CDR3 has 16 amino acids. The CDR3 DNA reads as TGTGCCAGCAGAGCGGTAGGGCGTACTAGCACAGATACGCAGTATTTT. Protein: CASRAVGRTSTDTQYF.

In this sample, this clonotype turned up a few times. V and J are TRBV6-1 and TRBJ2-7; D could derive from TRBD1 or TRBD2 (5 bases each). The CDR3 is 15 amino acids. CDR1 is MNHNS, CDR2 SASEGT, per germline. The germline V and J ends were trimmed by 5 bases and 1 base, with 15 bases remaining between them. The CDR3, as DNA: TGTGCCAGCAGTCCACGGGACGTCACGTCCTACGAGCAGTACTTC. Translating it yields CASSPRDVTSYEQYF.

The genes are TRBV12-3 or TRBV12-4 and TRBJ2-2, with 9 bases fitting TRBD2. The CDR3 is 17 amino acids. Trimming cost V 6 bases and J 4 bases; bases outside gene matches: 12. CDR3 amino acids: CASRAYRRGGFTGELFF. CDR3 nucleotides: TGTGCCAGCAGGGCCTACCGGCGGGGGGGGTTCACCGGGGAGCTGTTTTTT.